This TCR beta chain was obtained from a study of shared clonotypes between healthy human individuals. General study points: When compared with the clonotypes that were shared by all four sorted-subset donors, the non-shared clonotypes turned out to have lower generation probabilities. Between four donors, naive CD4 clonotypes were shared at a level of approximately 5%.

Remarks on this clone: Its antigen is undetermined.

Several immunoSEQ 96-well plates shared each subset's DNA, each plate a replicate. The input for sorted-subset replicate PCRs was approximately 200 ng DNA, tens of thousands of T cell genomes. TCRdb keeps only in-frame clones here, not all; method: immunoSEQ multiplex PCR. The data show a few hundred thousand clones, roughly 97% seen once. V was clipped by 4 bases and J by 4 bases, with 11 bases between them. Germline V gives CDR1 ENHRY, CDR2 SYGVKD. This CDR3 has 14 amino acids. Sample: naive CD4+ T cells sorted from blood. Subset: CD45RA+ positively selected. This clonotype originated in a woman aged 25-40 years in good health. The chain joins TRBV10-3 to TRBJ2-1; D is possibly TRBD2 (7 bases). The DNA of the CDR3 is TGTGCCATCAGTGGGGCGGGGGCGTACAATGAGCAGTTCTTC. Translating it yields CAISGAGAYNEQFF.